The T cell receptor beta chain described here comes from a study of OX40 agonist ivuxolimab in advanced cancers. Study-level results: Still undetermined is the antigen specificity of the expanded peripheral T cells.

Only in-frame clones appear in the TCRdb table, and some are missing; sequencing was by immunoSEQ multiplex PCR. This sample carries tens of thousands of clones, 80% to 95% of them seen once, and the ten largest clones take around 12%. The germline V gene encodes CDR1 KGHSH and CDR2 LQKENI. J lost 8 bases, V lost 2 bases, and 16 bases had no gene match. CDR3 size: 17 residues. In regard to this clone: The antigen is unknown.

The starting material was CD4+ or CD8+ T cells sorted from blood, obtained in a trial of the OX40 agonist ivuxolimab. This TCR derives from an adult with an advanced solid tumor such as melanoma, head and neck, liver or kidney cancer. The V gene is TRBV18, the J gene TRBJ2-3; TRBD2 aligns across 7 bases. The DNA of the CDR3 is TGTGCCAGCTCACCAGGGCAAACCGGGACCCCGGGAGGTACGCAGTATTTT. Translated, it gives CASSPGQTGTPGGTQYF.